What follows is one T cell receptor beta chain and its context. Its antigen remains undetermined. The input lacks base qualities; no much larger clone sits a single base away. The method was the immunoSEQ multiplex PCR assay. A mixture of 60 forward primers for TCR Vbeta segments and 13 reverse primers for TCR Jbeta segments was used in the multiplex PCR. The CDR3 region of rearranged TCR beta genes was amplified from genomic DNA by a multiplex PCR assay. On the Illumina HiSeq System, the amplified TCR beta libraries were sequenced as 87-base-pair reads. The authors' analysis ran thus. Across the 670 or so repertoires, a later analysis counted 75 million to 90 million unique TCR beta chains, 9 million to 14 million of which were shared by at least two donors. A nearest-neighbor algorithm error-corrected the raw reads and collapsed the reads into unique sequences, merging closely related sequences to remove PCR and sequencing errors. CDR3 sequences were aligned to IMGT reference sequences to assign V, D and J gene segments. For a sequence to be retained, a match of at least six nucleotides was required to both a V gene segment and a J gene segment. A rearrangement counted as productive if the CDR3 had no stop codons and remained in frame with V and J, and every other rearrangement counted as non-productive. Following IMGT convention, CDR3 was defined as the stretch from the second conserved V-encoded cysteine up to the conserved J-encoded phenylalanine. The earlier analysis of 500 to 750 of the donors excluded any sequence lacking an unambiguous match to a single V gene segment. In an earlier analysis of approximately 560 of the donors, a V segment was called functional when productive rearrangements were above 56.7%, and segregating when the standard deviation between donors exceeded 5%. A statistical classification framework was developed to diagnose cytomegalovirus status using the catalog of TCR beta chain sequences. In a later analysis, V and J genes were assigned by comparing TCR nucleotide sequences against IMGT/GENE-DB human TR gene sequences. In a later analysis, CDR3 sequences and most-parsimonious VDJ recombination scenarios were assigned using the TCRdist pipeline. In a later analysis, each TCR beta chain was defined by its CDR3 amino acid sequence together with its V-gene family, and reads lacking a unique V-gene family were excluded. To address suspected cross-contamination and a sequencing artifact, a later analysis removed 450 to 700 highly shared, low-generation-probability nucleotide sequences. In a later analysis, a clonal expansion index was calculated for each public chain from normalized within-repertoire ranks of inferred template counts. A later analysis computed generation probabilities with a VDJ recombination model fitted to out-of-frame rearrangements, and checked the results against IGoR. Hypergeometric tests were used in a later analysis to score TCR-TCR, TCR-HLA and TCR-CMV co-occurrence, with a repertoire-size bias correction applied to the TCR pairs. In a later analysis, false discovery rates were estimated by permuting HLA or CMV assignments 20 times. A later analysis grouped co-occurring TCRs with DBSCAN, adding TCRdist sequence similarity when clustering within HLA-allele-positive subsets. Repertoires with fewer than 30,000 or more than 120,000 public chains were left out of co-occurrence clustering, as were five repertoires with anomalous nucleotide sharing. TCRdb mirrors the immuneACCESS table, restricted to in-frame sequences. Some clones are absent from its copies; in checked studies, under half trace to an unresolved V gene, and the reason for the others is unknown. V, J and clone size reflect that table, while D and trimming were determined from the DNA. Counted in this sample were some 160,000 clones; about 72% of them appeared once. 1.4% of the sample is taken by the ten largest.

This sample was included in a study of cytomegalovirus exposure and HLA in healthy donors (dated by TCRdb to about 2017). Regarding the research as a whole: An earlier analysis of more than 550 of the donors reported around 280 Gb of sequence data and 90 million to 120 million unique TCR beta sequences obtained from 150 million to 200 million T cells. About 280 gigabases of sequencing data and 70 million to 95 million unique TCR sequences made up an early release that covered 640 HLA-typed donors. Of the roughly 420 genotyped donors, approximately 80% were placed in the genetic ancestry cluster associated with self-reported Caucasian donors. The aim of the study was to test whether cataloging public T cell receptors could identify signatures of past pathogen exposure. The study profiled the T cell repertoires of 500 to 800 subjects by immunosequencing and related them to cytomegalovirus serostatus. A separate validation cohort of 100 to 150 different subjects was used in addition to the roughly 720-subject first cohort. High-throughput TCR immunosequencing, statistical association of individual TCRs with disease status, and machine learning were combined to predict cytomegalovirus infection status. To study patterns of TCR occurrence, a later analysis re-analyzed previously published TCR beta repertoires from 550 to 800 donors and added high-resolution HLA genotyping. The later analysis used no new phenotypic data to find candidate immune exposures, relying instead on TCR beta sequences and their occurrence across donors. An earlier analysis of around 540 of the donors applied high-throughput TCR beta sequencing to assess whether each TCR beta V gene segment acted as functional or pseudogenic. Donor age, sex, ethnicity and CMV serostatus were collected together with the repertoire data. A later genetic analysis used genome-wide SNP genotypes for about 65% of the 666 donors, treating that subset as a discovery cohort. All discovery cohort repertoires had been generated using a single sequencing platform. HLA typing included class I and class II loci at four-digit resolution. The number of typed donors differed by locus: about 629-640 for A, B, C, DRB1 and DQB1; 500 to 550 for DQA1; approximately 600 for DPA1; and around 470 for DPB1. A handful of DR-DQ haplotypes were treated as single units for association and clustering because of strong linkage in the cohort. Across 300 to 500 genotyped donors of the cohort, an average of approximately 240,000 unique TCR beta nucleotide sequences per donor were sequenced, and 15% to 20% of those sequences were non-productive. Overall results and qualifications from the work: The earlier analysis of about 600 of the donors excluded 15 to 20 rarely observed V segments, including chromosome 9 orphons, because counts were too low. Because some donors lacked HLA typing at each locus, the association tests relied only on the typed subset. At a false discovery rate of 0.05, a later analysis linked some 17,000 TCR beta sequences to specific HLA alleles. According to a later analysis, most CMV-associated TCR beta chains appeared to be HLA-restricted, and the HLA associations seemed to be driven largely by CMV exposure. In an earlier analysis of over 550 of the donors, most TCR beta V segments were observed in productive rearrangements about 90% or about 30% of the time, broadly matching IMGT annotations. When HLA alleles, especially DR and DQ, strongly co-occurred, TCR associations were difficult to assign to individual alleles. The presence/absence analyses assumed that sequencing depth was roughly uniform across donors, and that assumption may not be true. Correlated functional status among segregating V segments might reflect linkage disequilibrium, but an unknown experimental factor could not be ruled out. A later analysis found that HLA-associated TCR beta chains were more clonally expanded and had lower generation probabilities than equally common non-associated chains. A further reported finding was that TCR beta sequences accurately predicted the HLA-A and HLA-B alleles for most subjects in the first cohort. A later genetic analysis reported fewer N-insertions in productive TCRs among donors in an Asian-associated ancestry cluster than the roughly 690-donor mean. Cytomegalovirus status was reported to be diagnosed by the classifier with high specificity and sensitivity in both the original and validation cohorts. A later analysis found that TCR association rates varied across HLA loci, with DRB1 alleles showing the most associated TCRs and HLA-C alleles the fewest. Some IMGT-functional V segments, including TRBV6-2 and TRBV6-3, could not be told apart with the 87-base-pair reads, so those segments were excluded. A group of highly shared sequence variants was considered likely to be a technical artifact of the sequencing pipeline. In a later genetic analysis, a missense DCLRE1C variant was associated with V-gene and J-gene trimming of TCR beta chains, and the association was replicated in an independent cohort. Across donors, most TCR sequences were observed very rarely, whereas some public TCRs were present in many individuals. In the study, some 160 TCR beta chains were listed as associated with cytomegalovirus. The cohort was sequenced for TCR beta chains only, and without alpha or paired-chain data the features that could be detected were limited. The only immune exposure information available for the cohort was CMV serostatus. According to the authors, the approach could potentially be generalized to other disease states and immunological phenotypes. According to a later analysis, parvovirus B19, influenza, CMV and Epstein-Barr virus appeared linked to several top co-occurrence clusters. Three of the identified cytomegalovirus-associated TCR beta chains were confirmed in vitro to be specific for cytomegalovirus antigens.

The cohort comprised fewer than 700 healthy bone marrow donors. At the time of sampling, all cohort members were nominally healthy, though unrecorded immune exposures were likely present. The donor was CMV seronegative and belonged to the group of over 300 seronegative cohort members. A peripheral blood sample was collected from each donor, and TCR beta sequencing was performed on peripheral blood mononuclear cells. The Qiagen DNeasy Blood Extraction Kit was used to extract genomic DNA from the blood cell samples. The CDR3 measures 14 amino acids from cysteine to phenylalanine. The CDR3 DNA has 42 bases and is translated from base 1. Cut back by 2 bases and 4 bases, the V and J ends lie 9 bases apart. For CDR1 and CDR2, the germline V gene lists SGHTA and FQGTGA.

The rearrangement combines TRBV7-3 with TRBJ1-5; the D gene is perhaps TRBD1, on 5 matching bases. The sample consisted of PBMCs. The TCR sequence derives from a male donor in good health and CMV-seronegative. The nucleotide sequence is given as TGTGCCAGCAGCTTAGGGGGAGGTAATCAGCCCCAGCATTTT. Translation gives CASSLGGGNQPQHF. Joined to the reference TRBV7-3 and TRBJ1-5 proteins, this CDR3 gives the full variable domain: GAGVSQTPSNKVTEKGKYVELRCDPISGHTALYWYRQSLGQGPEFLIYFQGTGAADDSGLPNDRFFAVRPEGSVSTLKIQRTERGDSAVYLCASSLGGGNQPQHFGDGTRLSIL.